This entry lists 5 T cell receptor beta chains sequenced from one sample in a study of OX40 agonist ivuxolimab in advanced cancers. Clones were sequenced by immunoSEQ multiplex PCR, and TCRdb holds only the in-frame ones, with some missing. The sample has fewer than 100,000 clones; about 89% are singletons. This sample comprised CD4+ or CD8+ T cells sorted from blood, obtained in a trial of the OX40 agonist ivuxolimab. These receptors all come from an adult with an advanced solid tumor such as melanoma, head and neck, liver or kidney cancer.

The chain uses TRBV15 and TRBJ2-7, with TRBD1 identical over 11 bases. The CDR3 length is 20 residues. The V gene's germline CDR1 is LNHNV and CDR2 YYDKDF (reference sequence). J gave up 0 bases and V 3 bases, and 16 bases lay outside the gene matches. The CDR3 DNA reads as TGTGCCACCAGCAGGTCGAGAGGGGGACAGGGGGTCAGTCCCTCCTACGAGCAGTACTTC. This sequence encodes CATSRSRGGQGVSPSYEQYF.

The V call is TRBV4-2, the J call TRBJ2-2; TRBD1 matches at 7 bases. Trimming took 1 base from V and 7 from J; bases not matched to a gene: 12. The CDR3 runs to 17 residues. In germline, CDR1 is LGHNA, CDR2 YNFKEQ. CDR3 residues: CASSQGDREKLYGELFF. CDR3 nucleotides: TGTGCCAGCAGCCAAGGCGACAGGGAGAAGCTGTACGGGGAGCTGTTTTTT.

This clone was observed once. The rearrangement joins TRBV4-3 to TRBJ1-5, with unresolved D. The CDR3 length is 15 residues. Germline V gene lookup returns CDR1 LGHNA and CDR2 YSLEER. Trimming left V 0 bases short and J 0 bases short, with 6 bases between. CDR3 region: CASSQDPNSNQPQHF. CDR3 DNA sequence: TGCGCCAGCAGCCAAGATCCCAATAGCAATCAGCCCCAGCATTTT.

This clone was seen only a few times. The chain has TRBV5-8 and TRBJ2-7; weak D call: TRBD1 (6 bases). Germline V CDR1 and CDR2: SGHTS, YDEGEE. The CDR3 has 15 amino acids. Trimming removed 4 bases from V and 3 bases from J, with 17 bases in between. DNA of the CDR3: TGTGCCAGCAGCCCCGGGCCGGACAGCATCTACGAGCAGTACTTC. Its protein is CASSPGPDSIYEQYF.

The chain is built from TRBV27 and TRBJ1-5, with D unresolved. Germline values: CDR1 MNHEY, CDR2 SMNVEV (reference sequence). This CDR3 comprises 14 residues. V gave up 0 bases and J gave up 5 bases, with 8 bases separating them. The CDR3 bases are TGTGCCAGCAGTTTATCTTACACTGATCAGCCCCAGCATTTT. This codes for CASSLSYTDQPQHF.